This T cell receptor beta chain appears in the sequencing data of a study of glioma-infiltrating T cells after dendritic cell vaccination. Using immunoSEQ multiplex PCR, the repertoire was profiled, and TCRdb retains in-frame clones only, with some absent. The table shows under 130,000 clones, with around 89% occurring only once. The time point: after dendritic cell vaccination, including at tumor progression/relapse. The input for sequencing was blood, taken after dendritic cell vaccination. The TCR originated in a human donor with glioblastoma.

CDR3 loop: CAISDWTANTEAFF. Written as DNA, the CDR3 is TGTGCCATCAGTGATTGGACAGCTAACACTGAAGCTTTCTTT. This sequence joins TRBV10-3 and TRBJ1-1; maybe TRBD1 (6 bases). Per the germline V gene, CDR1 is ENHRY and CDR2 is SYGVKD. The V gene lost 3 bases and the J gene lost 2 bases, with 10 bases spanning the gap. The CDR3 spans 14 residues.